The clone carrying this T cell receptor (beta chain) was picked up a small number of times. Its antigen is currently unknown. Quantitative 5'-RACE with molecular barcodes produced the TCR beta libraries. A single record per CDR3 protein comes from TCRdb applying MiXCR to the 5' RACE reads. In the table there are 350,000 or so distinct CDR3 sequences, less than 9.5% of which are singletons. The source of the sample is a study of CD8 T cells in ankylosing spondylitis. General study findings and limits: The clones that were linked to disease were reported to be significantly enriched in matched synovial fluid samples from ankylosing spondylitis patients. With a CD8+ phenotype, disease-linked clones were relatively rare in peripheral blood. Past research had described some motif variants in reactive arthritis synovial fluid and blood. For ankylosing spondylitis blood, a TCR beta motif of about 8 highly homologous variants appeared characteristic.

Germline trimming cut 6 bases from V and 6 bases from J; bases unmatched to any gene: 9. The CDR3 spans 16 residues. Germline values: CDR1 ENHRY, CDR2 SYGVKD. The receptor was isolated from a male donor with ankylosing spondylitis. V usage is TRBV10-3 and J usage is TRBJ2-1, with TRBD2 matching 12 bases. Sequencing was performed on blood, either unsorted or a sorted T cell fraction (not recorded which). Here the CDR3 reads CAISPLLTSGSNEQFF. In nucleotides, the CDR3 is TGTGCCATCAGCCCCCTATTGACTAGCGGGAGCAATGAGCAGTTCTTC.